A single TCR beta chain is shown here with its context. Its antigen is not known. This entry belongs to a study of cytomegalovirus exposure and HLA in healthy donors. Study summary: Roughly 180 million T cells yielded about 120 million unique TCR beta sequences, as an earlier analysis found. Study results and limitations: In a later analysis, HLA-associated beta chains showed higher expansion and lower generation probabilities than comparable chains. In a later analysis, TCR beta V- and J-gene trimming was associated with a missense DCLRE1C variant.

CDR3 length equals 15 residues. The V gene's germline CDR1 is MNHNY and CDR2 SVGAGI (reference sequence). The V and J ends lost 5 bases and 0 bases, in that order; junction bases with no gene match: 5. Primers: 60 Vbeta forward and 13 Jbeta reverse. Data came from immunoSEQ multiplex PCR; TCRdb stores just in-frame clones and leaves some out. The sample has about 170,000 clones; approximately 81% are singletons. The receptor was isolated from a male donor in good health and CMV-seronegative. Input material: PBMCs. V and J are TRBV6-6 and TRBJ1-1; 8 bases line up with TRBD1. CDR3: CASSPHRGVNTEAFF. For the CDR3, the DNA is TGTGCCAGCAGTCCCCACAGGGGGGTGAACACTGAAGCTTTCTTT.